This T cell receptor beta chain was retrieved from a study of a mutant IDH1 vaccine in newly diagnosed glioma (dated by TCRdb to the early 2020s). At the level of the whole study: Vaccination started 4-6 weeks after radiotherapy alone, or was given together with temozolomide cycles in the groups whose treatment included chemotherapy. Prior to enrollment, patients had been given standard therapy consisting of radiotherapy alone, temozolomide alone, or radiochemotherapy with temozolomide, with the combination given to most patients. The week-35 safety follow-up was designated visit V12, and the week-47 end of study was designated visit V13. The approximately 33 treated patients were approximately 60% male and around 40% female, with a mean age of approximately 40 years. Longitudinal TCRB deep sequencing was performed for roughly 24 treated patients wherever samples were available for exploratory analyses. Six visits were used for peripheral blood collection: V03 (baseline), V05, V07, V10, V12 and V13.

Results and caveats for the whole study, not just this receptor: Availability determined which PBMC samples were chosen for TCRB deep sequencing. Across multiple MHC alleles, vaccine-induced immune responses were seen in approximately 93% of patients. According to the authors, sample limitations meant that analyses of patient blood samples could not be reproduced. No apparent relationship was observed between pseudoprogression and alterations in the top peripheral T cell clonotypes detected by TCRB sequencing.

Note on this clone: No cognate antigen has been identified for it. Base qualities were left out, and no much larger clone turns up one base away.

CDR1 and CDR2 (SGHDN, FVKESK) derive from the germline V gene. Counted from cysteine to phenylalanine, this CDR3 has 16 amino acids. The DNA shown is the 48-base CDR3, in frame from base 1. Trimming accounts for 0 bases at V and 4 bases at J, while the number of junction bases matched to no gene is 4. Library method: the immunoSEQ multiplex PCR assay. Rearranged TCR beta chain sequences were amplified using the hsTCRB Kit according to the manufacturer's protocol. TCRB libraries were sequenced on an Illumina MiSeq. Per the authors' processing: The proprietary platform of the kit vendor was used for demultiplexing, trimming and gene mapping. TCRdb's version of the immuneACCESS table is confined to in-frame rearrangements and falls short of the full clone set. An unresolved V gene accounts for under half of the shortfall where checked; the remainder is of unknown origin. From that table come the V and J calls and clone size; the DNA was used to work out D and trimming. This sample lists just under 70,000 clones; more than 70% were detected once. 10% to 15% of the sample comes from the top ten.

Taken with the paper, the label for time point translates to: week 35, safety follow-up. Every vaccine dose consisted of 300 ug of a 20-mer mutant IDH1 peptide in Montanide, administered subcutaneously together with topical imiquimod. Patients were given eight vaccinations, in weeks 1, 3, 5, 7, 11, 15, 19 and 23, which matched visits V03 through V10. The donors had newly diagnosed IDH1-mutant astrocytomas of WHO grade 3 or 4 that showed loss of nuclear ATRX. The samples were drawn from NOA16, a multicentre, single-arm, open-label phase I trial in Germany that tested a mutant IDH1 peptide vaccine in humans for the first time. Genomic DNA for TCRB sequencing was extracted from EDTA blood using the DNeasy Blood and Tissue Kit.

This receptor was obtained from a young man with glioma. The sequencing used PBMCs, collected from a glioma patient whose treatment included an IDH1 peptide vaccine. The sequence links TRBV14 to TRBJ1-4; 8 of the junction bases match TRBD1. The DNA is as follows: TGTGCCAGCAGCCAAGATTGGGGACAGGTTAATGAAAAACTGTTTTTT. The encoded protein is CASSQDWGQVNEKLFF.